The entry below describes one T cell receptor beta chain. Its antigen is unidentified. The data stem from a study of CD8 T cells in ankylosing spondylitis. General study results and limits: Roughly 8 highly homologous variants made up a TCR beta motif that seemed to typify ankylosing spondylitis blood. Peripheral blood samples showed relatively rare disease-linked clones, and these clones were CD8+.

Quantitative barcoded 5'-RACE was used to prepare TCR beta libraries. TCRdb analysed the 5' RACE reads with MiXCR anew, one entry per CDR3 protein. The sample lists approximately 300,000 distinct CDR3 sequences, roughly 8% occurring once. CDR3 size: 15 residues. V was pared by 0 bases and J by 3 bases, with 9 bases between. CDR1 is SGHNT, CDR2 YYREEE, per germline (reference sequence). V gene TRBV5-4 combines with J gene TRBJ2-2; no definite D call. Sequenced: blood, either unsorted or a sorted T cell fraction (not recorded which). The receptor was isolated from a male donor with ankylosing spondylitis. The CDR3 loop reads CASSLEAAYTGELFF. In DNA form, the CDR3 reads TGTGCCAGCAGCTTGGAAGCAGCGTACACCGGGGAGCTGTTTTTT.